This T cell receptor (beta chain) came from a study of long-term antiretroviral therapy in people with HIV. Regarding the study as a whole: Dominating the repertoire at all time points were the clones that expanded before ART.

Germline V lookup: CDR1 SGHRS, CDR2 YFSETQ. The V segment lost 4 bases and the J segment 0 bases; nucleotides outside the gene matches: 4. This CDR3 region has 15 residues. Concerning this clone: Its specificity is not known.

The run of the v3.0 immunoSEQ assay was at survey level. TCRdb keeps only in-frame clones here, not all; method: immunoSEQ multiplex PCR. The sample holds almost 35,000 clones, 70% to 90% seen once. The TCR was taken from a woman in her twenties or thirties with HIV. The rearrangement uses TRBV5-1 and TRBJ2-4; 7 bases are shared with TRBD1. Material: unsorted PBMCs, obtained about 2.7 years before starting antiretroviral therapy. The CDR3 DNA is TGCGCCAGCAGCCAGGGGGACGTAGCCAAAAACATTCAGTACTTC. Protein: CASSQGDVAKNIQYF.